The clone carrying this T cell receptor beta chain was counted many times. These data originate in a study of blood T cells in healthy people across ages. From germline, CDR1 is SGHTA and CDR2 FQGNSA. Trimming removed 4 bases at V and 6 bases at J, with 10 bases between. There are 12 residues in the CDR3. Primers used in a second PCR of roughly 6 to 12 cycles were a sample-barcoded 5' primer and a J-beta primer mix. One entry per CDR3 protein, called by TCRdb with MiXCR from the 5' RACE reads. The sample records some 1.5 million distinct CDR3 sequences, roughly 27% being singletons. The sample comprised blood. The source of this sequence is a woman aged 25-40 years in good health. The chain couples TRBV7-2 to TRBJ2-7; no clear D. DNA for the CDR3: TGTGCCAGCAGCTGGGCTTTGGGCGAGCAGTACTTC. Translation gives CASSWALGEQYF.